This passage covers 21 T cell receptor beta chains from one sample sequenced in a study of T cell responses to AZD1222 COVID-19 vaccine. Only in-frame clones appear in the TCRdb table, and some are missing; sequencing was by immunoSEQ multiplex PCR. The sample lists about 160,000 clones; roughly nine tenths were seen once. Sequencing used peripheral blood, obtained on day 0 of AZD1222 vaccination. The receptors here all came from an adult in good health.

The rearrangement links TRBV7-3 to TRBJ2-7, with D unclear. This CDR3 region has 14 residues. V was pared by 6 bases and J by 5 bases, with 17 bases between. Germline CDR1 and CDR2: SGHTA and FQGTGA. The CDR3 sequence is CASRQRSLDHEQYF. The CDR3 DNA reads TGTGCCAGCAGACAAAGATCCCTCGACCACGAGCAGTACTTC.

CDR3 sequence: CATSAEGANYGYTF. For the CDR3, the DNA is TGTGCCACCAGTGCTGAGGGGGCAAACTATGGCTACACCTTC. This chain joins TRBV24-1 and TRBJ1-2; 7 nucleotides line up with TRBD1. Germline lookup yields CDR1 KGHDR and CDR2 SFDVKD. Losses at the gene ends were 5 bases for V and 2 bases for J; bases not matched to a gene: 4. The CDR3 is 14 amino acids.

The CDR3 sequence is CATMGTGDYGYTF. CDR3 sequence (DNA): TGTGCCACCATGGGGACAGGTGACTATGGCTACACCTTC. The chain couples TRBV24-1 to TRBJ1-2; TRBD1 matches at 8 bases. Germline trimming cut 8 bases from V and 3 bases from J; bases unmatched to any gene: 4. This CDR3 is built from 13 residues. The germline V gene encodes CDR1 KGHDR and CDR2 SFDVKD.

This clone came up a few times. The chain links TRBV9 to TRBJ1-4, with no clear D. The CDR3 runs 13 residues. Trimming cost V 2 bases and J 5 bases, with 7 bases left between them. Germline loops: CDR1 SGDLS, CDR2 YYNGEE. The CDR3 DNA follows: TGTGCCAGCAGCGTGAAAATAAATGAAAAACTGTTTTTT. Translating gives CASSVKINEKLFF. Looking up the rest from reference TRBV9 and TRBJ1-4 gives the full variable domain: DSGVTQTPKHLITATGQRVTLRCSPRSGDLSVYWYQQSLDQGLQFLIQYYNGEERAKGNILERFSAQQFPDLHSELNLSSLELGDSALYFCASSVKINEKLFFGSGTQLSVL.

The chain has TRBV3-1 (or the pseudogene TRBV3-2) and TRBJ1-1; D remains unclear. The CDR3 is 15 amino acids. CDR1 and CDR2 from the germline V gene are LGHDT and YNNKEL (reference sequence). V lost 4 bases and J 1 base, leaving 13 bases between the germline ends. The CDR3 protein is CASSPPQQPNTEAFF. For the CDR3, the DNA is TGTGCCAGCAGCCCCCCCCAACAGCCGAACACTGAAGCTTTCTTT.

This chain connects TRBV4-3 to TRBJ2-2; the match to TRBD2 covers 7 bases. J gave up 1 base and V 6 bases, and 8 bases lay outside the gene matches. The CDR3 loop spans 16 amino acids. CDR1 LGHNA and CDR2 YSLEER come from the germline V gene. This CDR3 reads CASRRRASGNTGELFF. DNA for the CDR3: TGCGCCAGCAGGCGAAGGGCTAGCGGGAACACCGGGGAGCTGTTTTTT.

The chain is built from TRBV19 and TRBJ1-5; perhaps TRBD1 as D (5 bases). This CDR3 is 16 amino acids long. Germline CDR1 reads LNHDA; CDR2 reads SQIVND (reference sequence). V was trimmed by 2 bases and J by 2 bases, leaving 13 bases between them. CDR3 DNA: TGTGCCAGTAGTATATTATCGGGGCTAGGCAATCAGCCCCAGCATTTT. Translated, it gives CASSILSGLGNQPQHF.

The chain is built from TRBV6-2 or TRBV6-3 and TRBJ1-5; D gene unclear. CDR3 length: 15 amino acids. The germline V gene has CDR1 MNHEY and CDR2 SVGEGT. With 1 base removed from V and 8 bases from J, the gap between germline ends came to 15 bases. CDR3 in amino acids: CASSYFDSPQEPQHF. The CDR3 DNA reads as TGTGCCAGCAGTTACTTTGACTCGCCCCAGGAGCCCCAGCATTTT.

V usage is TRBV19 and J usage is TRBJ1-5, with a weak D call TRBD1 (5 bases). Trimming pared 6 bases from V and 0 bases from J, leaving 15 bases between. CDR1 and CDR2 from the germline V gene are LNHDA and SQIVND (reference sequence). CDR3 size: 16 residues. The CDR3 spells CASSPRGRASNQPQHF. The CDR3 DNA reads TGTGCCAGTAGCCCCCGGGGCCGAGCTAGCAATCAGCCCCAGCATTTT.

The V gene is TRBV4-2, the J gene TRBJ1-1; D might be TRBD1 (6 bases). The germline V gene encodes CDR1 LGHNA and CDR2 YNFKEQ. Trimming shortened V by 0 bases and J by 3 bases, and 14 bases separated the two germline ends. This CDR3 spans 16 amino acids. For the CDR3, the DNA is TGTGCCAGCAGCCAAGATTGGCGGCAGGGGTACACTGAAGCTTTCTTT. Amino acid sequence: CASSQDWRQGYTEAFF.

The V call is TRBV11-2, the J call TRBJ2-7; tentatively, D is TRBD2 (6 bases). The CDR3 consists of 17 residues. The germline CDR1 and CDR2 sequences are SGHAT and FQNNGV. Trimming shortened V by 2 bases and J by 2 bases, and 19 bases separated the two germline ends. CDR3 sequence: CASSLRPPGELPYEQYF. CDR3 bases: TGTGCCAGCAGCTTACGTCCCCCGGGAGAGCTCCCCTACGAGCAGTACTTC.

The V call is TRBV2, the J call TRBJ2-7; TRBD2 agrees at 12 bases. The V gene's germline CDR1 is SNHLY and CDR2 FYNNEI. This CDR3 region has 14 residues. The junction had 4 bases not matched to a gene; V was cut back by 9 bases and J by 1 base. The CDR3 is CASTGLAGSYEQYF. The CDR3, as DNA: TGTGCCAGTACTGGACTAGCGGGGTCCTACGAGCAGTACTTC.

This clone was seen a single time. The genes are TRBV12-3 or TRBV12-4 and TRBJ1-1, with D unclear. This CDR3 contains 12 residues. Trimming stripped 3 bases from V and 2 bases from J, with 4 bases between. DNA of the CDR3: TGTGCCAGCAGTTTTGATAACACTGAAGCTTTCTTT. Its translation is CASSFDNTEAFF.

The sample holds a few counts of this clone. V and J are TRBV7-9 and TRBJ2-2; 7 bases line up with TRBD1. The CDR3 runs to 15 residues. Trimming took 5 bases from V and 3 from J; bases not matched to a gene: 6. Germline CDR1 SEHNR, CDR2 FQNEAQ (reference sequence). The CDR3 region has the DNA TGTGCCAGCAGCCCCATGGGACAGTACACCGGGGAGCTGTTTTTT. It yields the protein CASSPMGQYTGELFF.

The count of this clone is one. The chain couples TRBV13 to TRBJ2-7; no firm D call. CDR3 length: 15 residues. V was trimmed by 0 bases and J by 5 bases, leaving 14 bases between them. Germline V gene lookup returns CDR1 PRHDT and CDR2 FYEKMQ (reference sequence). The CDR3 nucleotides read TGTGCCAGCAGCTTAGGGGCAGGCCCCTCTGACGAGCAGTACTTC. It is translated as CASSLGAGPSDEQYF.

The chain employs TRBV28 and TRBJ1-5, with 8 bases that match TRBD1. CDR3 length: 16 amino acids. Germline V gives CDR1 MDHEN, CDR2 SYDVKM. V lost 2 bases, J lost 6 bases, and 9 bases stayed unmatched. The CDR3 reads CASSLGPDRGAQPQHF. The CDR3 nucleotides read TGTGCCAGCAGTTTAGGACCCGACAGGGGTGCTCAGCCCCAGCATTTT.

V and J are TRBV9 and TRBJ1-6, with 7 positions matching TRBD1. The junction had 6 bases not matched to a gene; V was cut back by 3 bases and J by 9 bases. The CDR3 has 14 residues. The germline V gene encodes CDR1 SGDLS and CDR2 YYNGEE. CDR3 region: CASSAGTASSPLHF. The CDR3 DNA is TGTGCCAGCAGCGCCGGGACAGCCTCTTCACCCCTCCACTTT.

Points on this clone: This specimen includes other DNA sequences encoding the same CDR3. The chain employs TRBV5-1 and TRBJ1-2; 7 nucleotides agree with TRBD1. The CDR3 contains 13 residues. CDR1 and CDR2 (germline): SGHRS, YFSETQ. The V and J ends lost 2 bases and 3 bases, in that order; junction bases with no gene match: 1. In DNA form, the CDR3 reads TGCGCCAGCAGCTTAGACAGGGACTATGGCTACACCTTC. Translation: CASSLDRDYGYTF.

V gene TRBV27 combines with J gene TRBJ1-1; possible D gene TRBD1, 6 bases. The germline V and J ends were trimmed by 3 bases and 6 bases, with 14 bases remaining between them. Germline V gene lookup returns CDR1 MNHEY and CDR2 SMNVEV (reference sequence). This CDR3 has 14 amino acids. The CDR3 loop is CASSLNREQAEAFF. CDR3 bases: TGTGCCAGCAGTTTGAACAGGGAACAGGCTGAAGCTTTCTTT.

The chain's CDR3 is CASSLGYGQPQHF. The CDR3 nucleotides are TGTGCCAGCAGTTTAGGGTACGGTCAGCCCCAGCATTTT. The chain combines TRBV27 with TRBJ1-5, with no clear D. The V end was cut by 2 bases, the J end by 6 bases, with 8 bases between. This CDR3 spans 13 amino acids. Germline-derived CDR1 and CDR2 are MNHEY and SMNVEV (reference sequence).

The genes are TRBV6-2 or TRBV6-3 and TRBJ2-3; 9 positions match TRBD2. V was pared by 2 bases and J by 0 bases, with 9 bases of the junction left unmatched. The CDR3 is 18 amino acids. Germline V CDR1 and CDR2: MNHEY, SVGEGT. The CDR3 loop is CASSYRGLAASSTDTQYF. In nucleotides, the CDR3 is TGTGCCAGCAGTTACCGGGGACTAGCTGCATCCAGCACAGATACGCAGTATTTT.